This TCR beta chain was recorded in a study of T cell repertoires in cytomegalovirus infection. Background on the study: Through public TCR beta signatures, both CMV infection and matching HLA type were indicated.

The CDR3 contains 15 residues. With V trimmed by 5 bases and J by 6 bases, 10 bases remained unmatched. Germline V CDR1 and CDR2: MDHEN, SYDVKM. MiXCR, applied by TCRdb to the reads, yields one record per CDR3 protein. The sample includes more than 200,000 distinct CDR3 sequences, 8% to 9.5% of them seen just once. The sample taken for sequencing was PBMCs. V is TRBV28 and J is TRBJ2-7; 10 bases fit TRBD1. The receptor was derived from a human donor in good health (CMV status not recorded). Some clones in this sample may be carry-over from other donors' samples. As DNA, the CDR3 is TGTGCCAGCAGTGGATCCGGGACAGGGGTTGTCGAGCAGTACTTC. It translates to CASSGSGTGVVEQYF.